This TCR beta chain was retrieved from a study of cytomegalovirus exposure and HLA in healthy donors (dated by TCRdb to 2016 to 2017). About the full investigation: In an earlier analysis of 450 to 750 of the donors, approximately 300 Gb of sequence data and 120 million or so unique TCR beta sequences from 150 million to 200 million T cells were reported. Approximately 300 gigabases of sequencing data and 75 million to 85 million unique TCR sequences made up an early release that covered some 640 HLA-typed donors. Among the roughly 400 genotyped donors, about 85% belonged to the genetic ancestry cluster associated with self-reported Caucasian donors. The aim of the study was to test whether cataloging public T cell receptors could identify signatures of past pathogen exposure. The T cell repertoires of about 700 subjects were profiled by immunosequencing and related to cytomegalovirus serostatus. Besides the first cohort of 666 subjects, a separate validation cohort made up of 120 or so different subjects was used. High-throughput TCR immunosequencing, statistical association of individual TCRs with disease status, and machine learning were combined to predict cytomegalovirus infection status. A later analysis re-examined previously published TCR beta repertoires from more than 650 donors and added high-resolution HLA genotyping to investigate patterns of TCR occurrence. Rather than using new phenotypic data, the later analysis identified candidate immune exposures from TCR beta sequences and from how often those sequences occurred across donors. In an earlier analysis of 587 of the donors, high-throughput TCR beta sequencing was used to judge whether each TCR beta V gene segment behaved as functional or pseudogenic. Alongside the repertoire data, information on donor age, sex, ethnicity and CMV serostatus was compiled. Genome-wide SNP genotypes for about 55% of the 666 donors were used in a later genetic analysis, which treated that subset as a discovery cohort. All discovery cohort repertoires had been generated using a single sequencing platform. HLA typing covered class I and class II loci at four-digit resolution. Typing coverage differed by locus: A, B, C, DRB1 and DQB1 were typed in roughly 620-630 donors, DQA1 in around 500, DPA1 in 600 to 610, and DPB1 in 400 to 480. Five DR-DQ haplotypes were handled as single units for association and clustering, since linkage in the cohort was strong. Among around 400 genotyped donors of the cohort, an average of roughly 230,000 unique TCR beta nucleotide sequences was sequenced per donor, of which roughly 17% were non-productive.

The library was built by means of the immunoSEQ multiplex PCR assay. A mixture of 60 forward primers for TCR Vbeta segments and 13 reverse primers for TCR Jbeta segments was used in the multiplex PCR. A multiplex PCR assay on genomic DNA amplified the CDR3 region of rearranged TCR beta genes. The amplified TCR beta libraries were sequenced on the Illumina HiSeq System as 87-base-pair reads. In the source study's methods: Across the roughly 700 repertoires, a later analysis counted roughly 77 million unique TCR beta chains, some 11 million of which were shared by at least two donors. Raw reads were error-corrected and collapsed into unique sequences by a nearest-neighbor algorithm in which closely related sequences were merged to remove PCR and sequencing errors. V, D and J gene segments were assigned by aligning CDR3 sequences to IMGT reference sequences. For a sequence to be retained, a match of at least six nucleotides to both a V gene segment and a J gene segment was required. Rearrangements were called productive when the CDR3 lacked stop codons and stayed in frame with V and J; all others were non-productive. Following IMGT convention, CDR3 was defined as the stretch from the second conserved V-encoded cysteine to the conserved J-encoded phenylalanine. The earlier analysis of 550 to 650 of the donors excluded any sequence lacking an unambiguous match to a single V gene segment. In an earlier analysis of 587 of the donors, V segments were called functional above 56.7% productive rearrangements and were called segregating when the between-donor standard deviation exceeded 5%. A statistical classification framework was built to diagnose cytomegalovirus status from the catalog of TCR beta chain sequences. V and J gene assignment, in a later analysis, came from comparing TCR nucleotide sequences with IMGT/GENE-DB human TR gene sequences. The TCRdist pipeline was used in a later analysis to assign CDR3 sequences and most-parsimonious VDJ recombination scenarios. A later analysis defined each TCR beta chain by its CDR3 amino acid sequence plus V-gene family, and excluded reads lacking a unique V-gene family. A later analysis removed roughly 590 highly shared, low-generation-probability nucleotide sequences to deal with suspected cross-contamination and a sequencing artifact. For each public chain, a later analysis derived a clonal expansion index from normalized ranks of inferred template counts within each repertoire. Generation probabilities in a later analysis came from a VDJ recombination model fitted to out-of-frame rearrangements, and those results were checked against IGoR. Hypergeometric tests were used in a later analysis to score TCR-TCR, TCR-HLA and TCR-CMV co-occurrence, with a repertoire-size bias correction applied to the TCR pairs. False discovery rates were estimated in a later analysis by permuting HLA or CMV assignments 20 times. A later analysis grouped co-occurring TCRs with DBSCAN, adding TCRdist sequence similarity when clustering within HLA-allele-positive subsets. Repertoires with fewer than 30,000 or more than 120,000 public chains were left out of co-occurrence clustering, as were four to six repertoires with anomalous nucleotide sharing. TCRdb retrieved this table from immuneACCESS and kept in-frame rearrangements only. Not all clones are present; in checked studies, unresolved V genes account for under half, and no reason is known for the remainder. The DNA gave D and trimming, while V, J and clone size come from that table. The table for this sample lists fewer than 150,000 clones; 73% of them were counted only once. The ten biggest clones cover 13% to 15% of the sample.

Study-level results and caveats: Across donors, most TCR sequences were observed very rarely, whereas some public TCRs were present in many individuals. Presence/absence analyses assumed roughly uniform sequencing depth across donors, an assumption that may not hold. Correlated functional status among segregating V segments might be attributable to linkage disequilibrium, but an unknown experimental factor could not be ruled out. A later analysis associated about 17,000 TCR beta sequences with specific HLA alleles at a false discovery rate of 0.05. V-gene and J-gene trimming of TCR beta chains was associated with a missense DCLRE1C variant in a later genetic analysis, and the association was replicated in an independent cohort. In an earlier analysis of approximately 590 of the donors, most TCR beta V segments were observed in productive rearrangements about 90% or about 30% of the time, broadly matching IMGT annotations. According to a later genetic analysis, donors in an Asian-associated ancestry cluster had fewer N-insertions in productive TCRs than the approximately 650-donor mean. In a later analysis, most CMV-associated TCR beta chains were found to appear HLA-restricted, with HLA associations seemingly driven largely by CMV exposure. The study listed around 160 TCR beta chains as associated with cytomegalovirus. When HLA alleles, especially DR and DQ, strongly co-occurred, TCR associations were difficult to assign to individual alleles. Because some donors lacked HLA typing at each locus, the association tests relied only on the typed subset. Because the 87-base-pair reads could not distinguish some IMGT-functional V segments, including TRBV6-2 and TRBV6-3, those segments were excluded. In a later analysis, HLA-associated TCR beta chains were found to be more clonally expanded and to have lower generation probabilities than equally common non-associated chains. The authors suggested that the approach could potentially be generalized to other disease states and immunological phenotypes. The cohort was sequenced for TCR beta chains only, and without alpha or paired-chain data the features that could be detected were limited. A group of highly shared sequence variants was considered likely to be a technical artifact of the sequencing pipeline. In vitro tests confirmed that three of the cytomegalovirus-associated TCR beta chains recognize cytomegalovirus antigens. In a later analysis, several top co-occurrence clusters were reported to appear linked to parvovirus B19, influenza, CMV and Epstein-Barr virus. The classifier was reported to diagnose cytomegalovirus status with high specificity and sensitivity in both the original cohort and the validation cohort. The earlier analysis of approximately 590 of the donors excluded some 16 rarely observed V segments, including chromosome 9 orphons, because counts were too low. A later analysis found that TCR association rates varied across HLA loci, with DRB1 alleles showing the most associated TCRs and HLA-C alleles the fewest. A further reported finding was that TCR beta sequences accurately predicted the HLA-A and HLA-B alleles for most subjects in the first cohort. Immune exposure information for the cohort was limited to CMV serostatus.

This clone was seen only a few times. No antigen is known for it. No qualities accompany the bases; no much larger clone lies one base away. At the junction V is shortened by 5 bases and J by 4 bases; bases outside the gene matches: 7. The CDR3 goes from the cysteine to the phenylalanine over 14 residues. The CDR3 DNA has 42 bases and is translated from base 1. CDR1 and CDR2, looked up from the germline V gene (reference sequence), are SEHNR and FQNEAQ. The cohort was made up of around 720 healthy bone marrow donors. Cohort members were all nominally healthy when sampled, although unrecorded immune exposures were likely present. Of the 670 or so cohort members, around 290 had positive CMV serostatus and 350 to 450 had negative CMV serostatus, and CMV serostatus was not recorded for the donor. A peripheral blood sample was provided by each donor, and peripheral blood mononuclear cells were used for TCR beta sequencing. The Qiagen DNeasy Blood Extraction Kit was used to extract genomic DNA from the blood cell samples.

What was sequenced was PBMCs. The chain links TRBV7-9 with TRBJ2-5; TRBD1 aligns with 7 central bases. The sequence was obtained from a human donor in good health. The CDR3 loop reads CASSEPRQGETQYF. The sequenced DNA is TGTGCCAGCAGCGAGCCTAGACAGGGAGAGACCCAGTACTTC.